This TCR beta chain is from a study of T cell responses to AZD1222 COVID-19 vaccine. Study conclusions and caveats: Receipt of two AZD1222 doses was followed by a rise in Spike-specific TCR breadth and depth. Across spike, vaccine-associated CD4 TCRs were found, dominant at 160-218 and 743-854. Donors were largely white British and mainly female; clonal diversity was possibly underestimated.

Second doses that came at about 4 or about 12 weeks were put together. As to this clone: Its antigen is not identified.

Germline CDR1 and CDR2: SNHLY and FYNNEI. The trim removed 6 bases at V and 2 bases at J, leaving 3 bases unmatched. The CDR3 loop spans 14 amino acids. Generated by immunoSEQ multiplex PCR, the TCRdb table keeps only in-frame clones and is missing some. Here the sample spans about 110,000 clones, about 95% being singletons. The chain has TRBV2 and TRBJ1-5; 8 bases are a match to TRBD1. This TCR was recovered from an adult who received the AZD1222 COVID-19 vaccine. Sample: peripheral blood, taken 28 days after the second AZD1222 dose. The CDR3 sequence: CASRDRGGNQPQHF. CDR3 nucleotide sequence: TGTGCCAGCAGAGACAGGGGTGGCAATCAGCCCCAGCATTTT. The whole variable domain, filled in from reference TRBV2 and TRBJ1-5, reads EPEVTQTPSHQVTQMGQEVILRCVPISNHLYFYWYRQILGQKVEFLVSFYNNEISEKSEIFDDQFSVERPDGSNFTLKIRSTKLEDSAMYFCASRDRGGNQPQHFGDGTRLSIL.